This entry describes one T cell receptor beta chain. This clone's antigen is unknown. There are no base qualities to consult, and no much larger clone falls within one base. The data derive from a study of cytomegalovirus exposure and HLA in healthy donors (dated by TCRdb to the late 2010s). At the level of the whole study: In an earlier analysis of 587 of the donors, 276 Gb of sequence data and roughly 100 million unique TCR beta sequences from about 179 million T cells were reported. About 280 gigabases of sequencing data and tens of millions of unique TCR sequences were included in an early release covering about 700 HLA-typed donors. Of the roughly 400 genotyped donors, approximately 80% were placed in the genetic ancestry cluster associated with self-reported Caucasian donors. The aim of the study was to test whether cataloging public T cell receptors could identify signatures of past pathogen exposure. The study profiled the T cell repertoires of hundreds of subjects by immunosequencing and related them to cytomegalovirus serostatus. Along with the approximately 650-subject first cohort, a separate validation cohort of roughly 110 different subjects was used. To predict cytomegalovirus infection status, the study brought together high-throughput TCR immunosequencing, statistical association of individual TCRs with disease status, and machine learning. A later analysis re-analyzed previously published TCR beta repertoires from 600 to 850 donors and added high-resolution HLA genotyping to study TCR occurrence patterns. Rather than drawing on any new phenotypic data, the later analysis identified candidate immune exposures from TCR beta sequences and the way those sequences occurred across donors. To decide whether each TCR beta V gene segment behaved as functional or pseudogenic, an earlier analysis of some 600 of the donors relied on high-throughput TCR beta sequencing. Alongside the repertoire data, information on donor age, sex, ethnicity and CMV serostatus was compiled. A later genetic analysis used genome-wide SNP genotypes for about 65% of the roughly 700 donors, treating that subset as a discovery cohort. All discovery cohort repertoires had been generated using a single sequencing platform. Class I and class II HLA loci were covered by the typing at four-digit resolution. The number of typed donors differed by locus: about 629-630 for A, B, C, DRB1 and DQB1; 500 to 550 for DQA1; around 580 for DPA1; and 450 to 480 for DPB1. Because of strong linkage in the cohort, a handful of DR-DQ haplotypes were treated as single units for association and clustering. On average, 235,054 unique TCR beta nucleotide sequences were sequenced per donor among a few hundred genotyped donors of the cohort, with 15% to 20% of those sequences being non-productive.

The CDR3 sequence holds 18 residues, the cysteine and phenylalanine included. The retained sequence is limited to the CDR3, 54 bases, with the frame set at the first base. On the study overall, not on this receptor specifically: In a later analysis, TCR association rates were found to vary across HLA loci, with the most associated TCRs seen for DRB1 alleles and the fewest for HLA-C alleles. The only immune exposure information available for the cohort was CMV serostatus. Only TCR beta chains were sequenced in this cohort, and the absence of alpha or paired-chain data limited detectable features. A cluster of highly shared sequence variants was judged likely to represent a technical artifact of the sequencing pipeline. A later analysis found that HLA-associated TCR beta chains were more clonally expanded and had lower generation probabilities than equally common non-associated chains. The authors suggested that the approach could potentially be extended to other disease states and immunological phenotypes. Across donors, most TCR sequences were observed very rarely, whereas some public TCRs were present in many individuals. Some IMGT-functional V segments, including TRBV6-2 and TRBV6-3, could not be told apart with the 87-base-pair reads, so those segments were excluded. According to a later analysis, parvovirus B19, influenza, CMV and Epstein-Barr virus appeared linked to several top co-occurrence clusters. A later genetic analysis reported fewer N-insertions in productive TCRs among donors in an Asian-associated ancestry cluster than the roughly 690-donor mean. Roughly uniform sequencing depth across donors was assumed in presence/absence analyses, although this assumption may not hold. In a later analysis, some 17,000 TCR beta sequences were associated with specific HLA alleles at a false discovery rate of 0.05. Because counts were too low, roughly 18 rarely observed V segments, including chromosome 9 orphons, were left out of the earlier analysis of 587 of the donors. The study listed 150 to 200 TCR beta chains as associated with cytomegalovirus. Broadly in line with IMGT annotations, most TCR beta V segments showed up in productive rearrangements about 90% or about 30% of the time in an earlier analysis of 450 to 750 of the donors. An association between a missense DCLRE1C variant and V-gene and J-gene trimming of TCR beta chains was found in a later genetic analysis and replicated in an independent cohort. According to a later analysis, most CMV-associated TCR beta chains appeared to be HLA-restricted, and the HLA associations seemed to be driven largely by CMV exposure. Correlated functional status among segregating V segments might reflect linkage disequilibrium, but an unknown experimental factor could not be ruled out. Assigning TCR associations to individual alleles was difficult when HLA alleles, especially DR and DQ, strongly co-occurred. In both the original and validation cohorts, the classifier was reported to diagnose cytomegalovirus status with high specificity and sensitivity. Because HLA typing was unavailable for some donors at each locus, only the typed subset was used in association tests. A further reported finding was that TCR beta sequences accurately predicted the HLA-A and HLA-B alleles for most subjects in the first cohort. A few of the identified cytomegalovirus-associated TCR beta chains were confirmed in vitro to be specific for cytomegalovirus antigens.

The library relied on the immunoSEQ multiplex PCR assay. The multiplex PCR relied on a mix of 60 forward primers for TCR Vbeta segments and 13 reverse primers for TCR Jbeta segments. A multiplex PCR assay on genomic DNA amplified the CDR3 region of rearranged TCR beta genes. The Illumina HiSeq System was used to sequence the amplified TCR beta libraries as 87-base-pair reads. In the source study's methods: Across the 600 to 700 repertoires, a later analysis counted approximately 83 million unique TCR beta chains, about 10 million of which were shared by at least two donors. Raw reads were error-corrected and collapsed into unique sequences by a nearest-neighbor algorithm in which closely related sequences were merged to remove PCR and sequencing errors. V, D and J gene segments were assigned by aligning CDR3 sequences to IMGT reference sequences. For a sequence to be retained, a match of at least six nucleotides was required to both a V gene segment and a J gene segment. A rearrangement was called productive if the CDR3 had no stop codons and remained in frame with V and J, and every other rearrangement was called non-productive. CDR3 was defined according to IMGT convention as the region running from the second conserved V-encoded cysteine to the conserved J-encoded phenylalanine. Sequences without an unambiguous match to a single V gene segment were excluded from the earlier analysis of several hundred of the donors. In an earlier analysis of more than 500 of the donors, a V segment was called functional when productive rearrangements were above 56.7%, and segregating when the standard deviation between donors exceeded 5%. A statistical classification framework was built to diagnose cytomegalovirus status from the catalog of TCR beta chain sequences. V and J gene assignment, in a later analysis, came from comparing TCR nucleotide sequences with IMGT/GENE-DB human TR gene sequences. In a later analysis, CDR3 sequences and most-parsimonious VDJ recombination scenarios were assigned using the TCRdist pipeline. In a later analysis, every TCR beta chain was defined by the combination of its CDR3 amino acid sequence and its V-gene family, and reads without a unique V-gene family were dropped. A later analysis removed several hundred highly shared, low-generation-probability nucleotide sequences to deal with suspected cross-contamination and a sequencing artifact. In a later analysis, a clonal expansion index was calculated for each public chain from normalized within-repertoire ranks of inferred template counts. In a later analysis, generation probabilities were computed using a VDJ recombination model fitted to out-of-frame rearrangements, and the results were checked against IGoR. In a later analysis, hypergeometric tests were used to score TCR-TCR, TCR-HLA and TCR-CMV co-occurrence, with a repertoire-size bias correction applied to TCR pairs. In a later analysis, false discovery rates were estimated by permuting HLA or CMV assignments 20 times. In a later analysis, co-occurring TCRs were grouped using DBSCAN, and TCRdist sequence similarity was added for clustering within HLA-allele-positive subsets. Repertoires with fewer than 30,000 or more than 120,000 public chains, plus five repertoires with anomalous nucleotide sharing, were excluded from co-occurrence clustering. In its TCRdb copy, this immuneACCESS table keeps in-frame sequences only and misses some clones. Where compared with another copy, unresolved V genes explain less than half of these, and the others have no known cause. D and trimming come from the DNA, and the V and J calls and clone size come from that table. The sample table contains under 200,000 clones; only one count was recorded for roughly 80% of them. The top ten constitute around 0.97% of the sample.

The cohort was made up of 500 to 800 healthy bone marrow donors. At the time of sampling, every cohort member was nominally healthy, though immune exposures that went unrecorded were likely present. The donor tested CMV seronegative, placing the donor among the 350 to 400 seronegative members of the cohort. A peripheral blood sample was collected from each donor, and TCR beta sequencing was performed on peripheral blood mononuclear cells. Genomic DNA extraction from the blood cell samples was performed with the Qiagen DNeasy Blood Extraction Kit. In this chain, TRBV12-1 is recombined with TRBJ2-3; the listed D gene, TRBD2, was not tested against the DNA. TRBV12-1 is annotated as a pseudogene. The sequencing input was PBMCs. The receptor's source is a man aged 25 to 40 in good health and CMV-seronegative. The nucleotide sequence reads TGTGCCAGCAGCTTTTCCCCCCCCCGGGATTTAGAGGGAGATACGCAGTATTTT. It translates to CASSFSPPRDLEGDTQYF.